This T cell receptor beta chain is from a study of T cell repertoires in cytomegalovirus infection. Study information: The authors relied on CMV epitopes, both recently identified HLA-C-restricted and well-studied HLA-B-restricted. Indications of both CMV infection and matching HLA type were provided by public TCR beta signatures.

Notes on the study in general: Clonotype analysis showed dominance of the ex vivo response by HLA-C-restricted CMV-specific TCR beta clonotypes. Cumulative public TCR beta family frequency identified carriers of CMV plus the relevant HLA.

Each CDR3 protein gets one entry after TCRdb re-called the reads with MiXCR. Among around 900,000 distinct CDR3 sequences listed, around a third were seen once. Unmatched junction bases numbered 11, after V lost 6 bases and J lost 3 bases. The CDR3 extends over 16 amino acids. This clonotype was seen at least ten times. No antigen is known for it. The sequencing here drew on cultured CD8+ T cells from PBMCs, taken from culture after CMV antigen stimulation. The rearrangement joins TRBV12-3 or TRBV12-4 to TRBJ1-5; 7 nucleotides agree with TRBD1. The source is a human donor in good health (CMV status not recorded). Some clones in this sample may be carry-over from other donors' samples. The CDR3 sequence: CASRPTGLGINQPQHF. CDR3 sequence (DNA): TGTGCCAGCAGGCCGACAGGGTTAGGGATCAATCAGCCCCAGCATTTT.